The 2 T cell receptor beta chains presented below share a single source sample, sequenced in a study of vaccination and CD4 T cells after COVID-19. These receptors' targets are unknown. Scientists ran DNA taken from cultured CD4+ T cells through the Oncomine TCR Beta short-read assay for sequencing. TCRdb re-analysed the PCR reads in MiXCR, keeping a single row per CDR3 protein. The table lists around 2,700 distinct CDR3 sequences, roughly 80% of them singletons. Treatment defined: approximately 9-day PBMC culture with coronavirus spike peptide pools or control peptides (ViraFEST assay). The specimen sequenced was CD4+ T cells from blood, cultured in vitro. Receptor source: a human donor who had recovered from COVID-19.

On this clonotype: The junction and the germline gene differ at one end; a read error may be behind it. For the CDR3, the DNA is TGTGCCAGCAGTAGACAAGACGGAACCGGACGGTCCTTC. It yields the protein CASSRQDGTGRSF. The V call is TRBV27, the J call TRBJ1-2, with D uncertain. CDR1 is MNHEY, CDR2 SMNVEV, per germline (reference sequence). The CDR3 extends over 13 amino acids.

V and J are TRBV30 and TRBJ1-2; maybe TRBD1 (6 bases). Germline V gene sequence: CDR1 GTSNPN, CDR2 SVGIG (reference sequence). V lost 0 bases to trimming and J lost 4 bases, with 12 bases between them. There are 14 residues in the CDR3. In DNA, the CDR3 is TGTGCCTGGAGTGTCCGGGGGCAACCCTATGGCTACACCTTC. Protein: CAWSVRGQPYGYTF.